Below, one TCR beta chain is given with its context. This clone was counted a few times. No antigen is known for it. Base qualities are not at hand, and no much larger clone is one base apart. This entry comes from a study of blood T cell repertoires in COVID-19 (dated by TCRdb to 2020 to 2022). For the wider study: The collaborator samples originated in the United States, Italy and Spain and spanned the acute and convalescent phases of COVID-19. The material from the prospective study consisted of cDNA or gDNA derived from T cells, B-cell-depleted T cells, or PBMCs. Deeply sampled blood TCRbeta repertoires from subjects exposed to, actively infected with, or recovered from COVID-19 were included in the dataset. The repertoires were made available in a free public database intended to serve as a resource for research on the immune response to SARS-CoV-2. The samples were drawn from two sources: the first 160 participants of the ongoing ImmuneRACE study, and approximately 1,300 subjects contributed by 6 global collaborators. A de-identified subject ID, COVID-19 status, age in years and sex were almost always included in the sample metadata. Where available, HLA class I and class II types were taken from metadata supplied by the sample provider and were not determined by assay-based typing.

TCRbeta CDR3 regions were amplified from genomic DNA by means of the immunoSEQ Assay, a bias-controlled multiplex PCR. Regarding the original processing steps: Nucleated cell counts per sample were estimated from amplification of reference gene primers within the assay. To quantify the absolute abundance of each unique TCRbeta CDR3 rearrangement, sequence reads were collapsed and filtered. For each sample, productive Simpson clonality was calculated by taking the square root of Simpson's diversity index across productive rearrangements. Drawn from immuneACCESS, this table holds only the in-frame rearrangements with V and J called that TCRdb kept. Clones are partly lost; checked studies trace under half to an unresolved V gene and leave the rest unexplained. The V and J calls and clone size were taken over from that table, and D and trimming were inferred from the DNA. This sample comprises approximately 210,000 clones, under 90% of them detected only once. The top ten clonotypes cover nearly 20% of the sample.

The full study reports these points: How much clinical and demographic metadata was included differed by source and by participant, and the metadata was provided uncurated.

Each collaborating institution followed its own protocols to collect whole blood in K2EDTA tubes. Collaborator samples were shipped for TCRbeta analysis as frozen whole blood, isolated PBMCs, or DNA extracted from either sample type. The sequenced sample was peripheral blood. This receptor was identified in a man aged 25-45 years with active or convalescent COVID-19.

The CDR3 protein: CASSRTGETNGYTF. The base sequence is TGTGCCAGCTCACGGACAGGGGAGACCAATGGCTACACCTTC. The chain employs TRBV18 and TRBJ1-2, with 9 bases in between that match TRBD1. In the germline V gene, CDR1 corresponds to KGHSH and CDR2 to LQKENI. The CDR3 contains 14 residues, cysteine and phenylalanine counted. The kept DNA is CDR3 alone, 42 bases in frame from the first base. Compared with germline, V lacks 4 bases and J lacks 6 bases; bases without a gene match: 6.